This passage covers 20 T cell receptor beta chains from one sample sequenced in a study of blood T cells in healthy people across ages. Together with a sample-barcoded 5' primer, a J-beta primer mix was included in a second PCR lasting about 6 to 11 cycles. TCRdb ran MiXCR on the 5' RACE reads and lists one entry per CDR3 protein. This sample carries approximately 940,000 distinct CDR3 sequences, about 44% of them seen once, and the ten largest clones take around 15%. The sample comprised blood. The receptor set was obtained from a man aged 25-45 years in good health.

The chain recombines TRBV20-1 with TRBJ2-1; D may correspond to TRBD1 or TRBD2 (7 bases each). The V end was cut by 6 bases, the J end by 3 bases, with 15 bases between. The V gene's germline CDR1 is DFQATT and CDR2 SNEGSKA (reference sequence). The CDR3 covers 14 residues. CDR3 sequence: CSARGGDVYNEQFF. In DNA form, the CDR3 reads TGCAGTGCCAGGGGGGGGGACGTCTACAATGAGCAGTTCTTC.

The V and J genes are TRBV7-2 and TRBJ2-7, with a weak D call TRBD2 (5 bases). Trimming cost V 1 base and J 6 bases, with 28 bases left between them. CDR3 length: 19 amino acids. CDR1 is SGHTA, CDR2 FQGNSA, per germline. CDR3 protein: CASSLEGSLATSILFEQYF. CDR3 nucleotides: TGTGCCAGCAGCTTAGAGGGATCGCTCGCCACTAGTATCTTGTTCGAGCAGTACTTC.

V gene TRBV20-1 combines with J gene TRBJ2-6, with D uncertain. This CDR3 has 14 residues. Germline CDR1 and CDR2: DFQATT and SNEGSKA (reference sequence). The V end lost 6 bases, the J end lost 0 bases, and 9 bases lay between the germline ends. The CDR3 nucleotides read TGCAGTGCCCTGGCCCTCTCTGGGGCCAACGTCCTGACTTTC. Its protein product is CSALALSGANVLTF.

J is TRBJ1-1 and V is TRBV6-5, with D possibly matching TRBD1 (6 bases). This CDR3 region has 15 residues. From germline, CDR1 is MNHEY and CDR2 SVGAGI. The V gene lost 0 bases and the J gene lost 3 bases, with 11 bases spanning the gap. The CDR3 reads CASSYSGSGDTEAFF. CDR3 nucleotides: TGTGCCAGCAGTTACTCAGGGTCAGGGGACACTGAAGCTTTCTTT.

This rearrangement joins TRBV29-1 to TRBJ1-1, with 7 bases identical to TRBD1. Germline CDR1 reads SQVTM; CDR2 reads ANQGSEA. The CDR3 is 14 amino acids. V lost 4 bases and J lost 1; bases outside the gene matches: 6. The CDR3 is CSVGPEGANTEAFF. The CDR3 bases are TGCAGCGTTGGTCCGGAGGGGGCGAACACTGAAGCTTTCTTT. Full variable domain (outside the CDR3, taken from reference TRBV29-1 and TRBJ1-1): SAVISQKPSRDICQRGTSLTIQCQVDSQVTMMFWYRQQPGQSLTLIATANQGSEATYESGFVIDKFPISRPNLTFSTLTVSNMSPEDSSIYLCSVGPEGANTEAFFGQGTRLTVV.

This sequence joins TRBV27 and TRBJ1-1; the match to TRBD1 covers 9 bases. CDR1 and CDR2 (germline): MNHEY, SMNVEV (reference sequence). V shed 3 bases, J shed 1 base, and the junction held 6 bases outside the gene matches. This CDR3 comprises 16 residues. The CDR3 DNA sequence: TGTGCCAGCAGTTTGGGAGACAGGGGGAGGAACACTGAAGCTTTCTTT. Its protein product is CASSLGDRGRNTEAFF.

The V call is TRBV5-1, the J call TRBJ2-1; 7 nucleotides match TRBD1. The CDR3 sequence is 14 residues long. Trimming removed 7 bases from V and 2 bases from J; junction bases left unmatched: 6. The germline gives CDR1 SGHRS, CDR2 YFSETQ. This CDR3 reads CASLVGQAYNEQFF. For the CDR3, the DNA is TGCGCCAGCTTGGTCGGACAGGCCTACAATGAGCAGTTCTTC.

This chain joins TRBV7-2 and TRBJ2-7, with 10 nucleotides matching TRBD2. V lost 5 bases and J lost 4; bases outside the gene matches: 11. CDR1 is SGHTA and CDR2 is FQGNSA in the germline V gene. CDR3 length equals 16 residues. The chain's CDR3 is CASSPQSSGGAYEQYF. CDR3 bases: TGTGCCAGCAGCCCCCAGTCCAGCGGGGGGGCTTACGAGCAGTACTTC.

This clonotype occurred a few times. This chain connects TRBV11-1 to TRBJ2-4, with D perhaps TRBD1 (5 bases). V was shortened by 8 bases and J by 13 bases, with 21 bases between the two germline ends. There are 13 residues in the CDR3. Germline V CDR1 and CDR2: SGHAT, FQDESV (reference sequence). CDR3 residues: CASGAIWADEQYF. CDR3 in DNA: TGTGCCAGCGGGGCCATTTGGGCTGATGAGCAGTACTTC.

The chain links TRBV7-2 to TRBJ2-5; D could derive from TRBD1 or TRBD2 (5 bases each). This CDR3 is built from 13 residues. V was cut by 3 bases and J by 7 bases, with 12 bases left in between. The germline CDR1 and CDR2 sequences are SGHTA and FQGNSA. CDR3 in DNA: TGTGCCAGCAGCTTCGGGGCGCCTCGGACCCAGTACTTC. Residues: CASSFGAPRTQYF.

The CDR3 region has the DNA TGTGCCAGCAGCAACGAGAGTGTATGTGGTATAGGGGAGACCCAGTACTTC. Translating gives CASSNESVCGIGETQYF. This chain joins TRBV21-1 and TRBJ2-7; the table's D call TRBD2 went unverified against the DNA. The J call may be incorrect, as the DNA end agrees better with TRBJ2-5. TRBV21-1 is listed as a pseudogene. CDR3 size: 17 residues.

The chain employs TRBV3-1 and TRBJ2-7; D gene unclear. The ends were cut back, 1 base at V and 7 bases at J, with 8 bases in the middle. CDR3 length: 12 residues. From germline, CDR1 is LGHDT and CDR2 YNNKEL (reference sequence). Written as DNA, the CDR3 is TGTGCCAGCAGCCAAGTTACCGAAGAGCAGTACTTC. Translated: CASSQVTEEQYF.

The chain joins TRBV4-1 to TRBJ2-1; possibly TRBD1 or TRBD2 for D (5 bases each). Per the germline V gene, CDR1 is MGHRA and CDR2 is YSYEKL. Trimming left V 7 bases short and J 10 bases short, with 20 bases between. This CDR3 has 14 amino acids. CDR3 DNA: TGCGCCAGCATGGGGGACGGCGCGGCCACAGAGCAGTTCTTC. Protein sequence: CASMGDGAATEQFF.

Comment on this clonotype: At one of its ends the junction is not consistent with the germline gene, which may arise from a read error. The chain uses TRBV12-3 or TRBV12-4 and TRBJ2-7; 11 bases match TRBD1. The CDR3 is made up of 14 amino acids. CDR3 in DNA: TGTGCCAGCAGAAGGACAGGGGGCTCCAACGAGCAGTACTTC. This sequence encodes CASRRTGGSNEQYF.

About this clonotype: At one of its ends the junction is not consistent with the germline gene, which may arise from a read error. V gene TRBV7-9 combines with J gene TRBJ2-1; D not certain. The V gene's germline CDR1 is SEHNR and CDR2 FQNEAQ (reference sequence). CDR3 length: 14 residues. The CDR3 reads CAGSLVQLYNEQFF. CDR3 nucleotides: TGTGCCGGCAGCTTAGTGCAGCTCTACAATGAGCAGTTCTTC.

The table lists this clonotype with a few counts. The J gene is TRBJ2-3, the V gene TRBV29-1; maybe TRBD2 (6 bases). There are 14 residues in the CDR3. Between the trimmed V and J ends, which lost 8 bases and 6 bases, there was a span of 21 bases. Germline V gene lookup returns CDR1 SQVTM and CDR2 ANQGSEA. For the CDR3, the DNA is TGCAGCTTCTCCGGGGGTTCCAGCCGGGATACGCAGTATTTT. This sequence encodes CSFSGGSSRDTQYF.

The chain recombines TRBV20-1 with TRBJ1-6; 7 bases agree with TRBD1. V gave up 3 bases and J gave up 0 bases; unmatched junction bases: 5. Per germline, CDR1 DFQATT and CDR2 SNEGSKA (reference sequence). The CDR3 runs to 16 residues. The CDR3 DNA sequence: TGCAGTGCTAGTGTACAGGGGAACTCCTATAATTCACCCCTCCACTTT. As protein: CSASVQGNSYNSPLHF.

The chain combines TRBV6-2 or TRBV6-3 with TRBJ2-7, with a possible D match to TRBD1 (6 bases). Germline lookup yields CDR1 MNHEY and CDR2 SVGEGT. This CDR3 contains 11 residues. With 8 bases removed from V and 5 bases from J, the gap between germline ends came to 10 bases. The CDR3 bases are TGTGCCAGCGGATACAGGGACGAGCAGTACTTC. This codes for CASGYRDEQYF.

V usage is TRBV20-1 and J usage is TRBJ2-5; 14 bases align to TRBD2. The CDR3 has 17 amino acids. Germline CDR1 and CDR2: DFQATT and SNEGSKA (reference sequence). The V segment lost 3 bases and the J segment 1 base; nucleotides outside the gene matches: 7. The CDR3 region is CSARSPGLAGAQETQYF. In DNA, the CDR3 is TGCAGTGCTAGGAGTCCGGGACTAGCGGGGGCCCAAGAGACCCAGTACTTC.

The CDR3 coding sequence is TGCAGTGCTAGTTCCGTCAGGGGGGACTATGGCTACACCTTC. Translating gives CSASSVRGDYGYTF. The chain links TRBV20-1 to TRBJ1-2, with 7 bases that match TRBD1. The CDR3 is made up of 14 amino acids. The V gene's germline CDR1 is DFQATT and CDR2 SNEGSKA (reference sequence). V lost 3 bases to trimming and J lost 3 bases; unmatched junction nucleotides: 7.